Sequencing of this TCR beta chain was carried out in a study of blood T cells in healthy people across ages. The table lists this clonotype with a few counts. V gave up 2 bases and J gave up 0 bases, with 17 bases separating them. Per germline, CDR1 SGHRS and CDR2 YFSETQ. This CDR3 region has 17 residues. Alongside a J-beta primer mix, a sample-barcoded 5' primer served in a second PCR lasting roughly 7 to 12 cycles. TCRdb reprocessed the 5' RACE reads via MiXCR and lists one record per CDR3 protein. The repertoire holds around 800,000 distinct CDR3 sequences, with roughly 25% as singletons. The data were also submitted as part of a second study, on T cells of mothers and their children.

The sequencing sample was made of blood. This clonotype originated in a boy aged 5-17 years in good health. This sequence joins TRBV5-1 and TRBJ2-5; D is perhaps TRBD2 (5 bases). CDR3 nucleotide sequence: TGCGCCAGCAGCTTTAAACCAAGGCCGGGATACCAAGAGACCCAGTACTTC. It translates to CASSFKPRPGYQETQYF.